One T cell receptor (beta chain) is described in this entry. This sample was included in a study of blood T cell repertoires in COVID-19. Across the whole study: The samples span acute and convalescent COVID-19 from the United States, Italy and Spain. Sample material is recorded as cDNA or gDNA derived from T cells, B-cell-depleted T cells, or PBMCs.

Original analysis: Nucleated cell number was recorded as an estimate derived from reference gene primer amplification. Profiled with immunoSEQ multiplex PCR; TCRdb holds only in-frame clones, not every one. Clonal size and the V and J genes are those of that table, whereas D and trimming came from the DNA. The sample has approximately 670,000 clones, 80% to 90% seen once. The TCR sequence derives from a woman aged 18-30 years with acute or convalescent COVID-19. The sample taken for sequencing was peripheral blood.

The CDR3 DNA reads TGTGCCAGTAGTATAAACAGGGGAGGCAATCAGCCCCAGCATTTT. Translating gives CASSINRGGNQPQHF. The chain is built from TRBV19 and TRBJ1-5; 7 nucleotides agree with TRBD1. The germline gives CDR1 LNHDA, CDR2 SQIVND (reference sequence). The CDR3 extends over 15 amino acids. V trimming: 2 bases; J trimming: 2 bases; junction bases outside the gene matches: 3.